Below, 7 T cell receptor beta chains from the same sample are listed, as sequenced in a study of blood T cell repertoires in COVID-19. Sequenced by immunoSEQ multiplex PCR; TCRdb stores in-frame clones only, minus some. The data show tens of thousands of clones, about 82% seen once. The source material was peripheral blood. Every receptor here comes from a man in his 70s with acute or convalescent COVID-19.

The table lists this clone with a count of one. The chain combines TRBV2 with TRBJ2-3; 7 bases fit TRBD2. This CDR3 spans 13 amino acids. V was pared by 7 bases and J by 1 base, with 2 bases of the junction left unmatched. Per the germline V gene, CDR1 is SNHLY and CDR2 is FYNNEI. The CDR3 is CASKSGGTDTQYF. The CDR3, as DNA: TGTGCCAGCAAGAGCGGGGGCACAGATACGCAGTATTTT.

The chain has TRBV19 and TRBJ1-2; D is ambiguous. CDR1 LNHDA and CDR2 SQIVND come from the germline V gene (reference sequence). Trimming took 4 bases from V and 5 from J, leaving 8 bases between them. CDR3 length: 12 amino acids. CDR3 coding DNA: TGTGCCAGTAGTAGTGGAGGGTATGGCTACACCTTC. Its translation is CASSSGGYGYTF.

The CDR3 bases are TGTGCCAGCAGTTCTACGGTCTCCTACAATGAGCAGTTCTTC. It encodes CASSSTVSYNEQFF. This chain links TRBV27 with TRBJ2-1, with D hard to call. In germline, CDR1 is MNHEY, CDR2 SMNVEV (reference sequence). V shed 4 bases and J shed 0 bases, with 7 bases lying between them. The CDR3 totals 14 residues.

The genes are TRBV10-3 and TRBJ2-1; 14 bases agree with TRBD2. CDR1 and CDR2 from the germline V gene are ENHRY and SYGVKD. V was clipped by 6 bases and J by 5 bases; unmatched bases: 12. The CDR3 has 18 amino acids. Here the CDR3 DNA reads TGTGCCATCAGGCGGGGACTAGCGGGGGAAGGTTCTCACAATGAGCAGTTCTTC. Translated, it gives CAIRRGLAGEGSHNEQFF.

The J gene is TRBJ1-2, the V gene TRBV21-1. TRBV21-1 is classified as a pseudogene. The CDR3 covers 14 residues. CDR3 coding DNA: TGTGCCAGCAGCCCCATTCGAGGGGGGGATGGCTACACCTTC. It specifies CASSPIRGGDGYTF.

The chain joins TRBV24-1 to TRBJ2-5; D perhaps matches TRBD1 (6 bases). The CDR3 runs to 13 residues. In germline, CDR1 is KGHDR, CDR2 SFDVKD. With 5 bases removed from V and 3 bases from J, the gap between germline ends came to 9 bases. The CDR3 loop is CATSGAGEETQYF. The CDR3 nucleotides are TGTGCCACCAGTGGGGCAGGGGAAGAGACCCAGTACTTC.

This clone occurred once. This sequence joins TRBV28 and TRBJ1-1, with D maybe TRBD1 (5 bases). V lost 8 bases to trimming and J lost 1 base, with 17 bases between them. The CDR3 has 15 amino acids. The germline V gene encodes CDR1 MDHEN and CDR2 SYDVKM. The CDR3 DNA follows: TGTGCCAGCCACGCTCCAGGGTCTCCGAACACTGAAGCTTTCTTT. Amino acid sequence: CASHAPGSPNTEAFF. The complete variable domain, with remaining parts taken from reference TRBV28 and TRBJ1-1, reads DVKVTQSSRYLVKRTGEKVFLECVQDMDHENMFWYRQDPGLGLRLIYFSYDVKMKEKGDIPEGYSVSREKKERFSLILESASTNQTSMYLCASHAPGSPNTEAFFGQGTRLTVV.